Below are 5 T cell receptor beta chains sequenced from a single sample in a study of OX40 agonist ivuxolimab in advanced cancers. Profiling relied on immunoSEQ multiplex PCR, and the TCRdb table lists in-frame clones only, not all of them. The sample contains fewer than 100,000 clones, roughly 83% of which appear only once. This material consisted of CD4+ or CD8+ T cells sorted from blood, taken in a trial of the OX40 agonist ivuxolimab. The source is an adult with an advanced solid tumor such as melanoma, head and neck, liver or kidney cancer.

The J gene is TRBJ2-7, the V gene TRBV7-3; D may be TRBD2 (6 bases). This CDR3 is 15 amino acids long. The V and J ends lost 1 base and 4 bases respectively, with 14 bases between them. Germline values: CDR1 SGHTA, CDR2 FQGTGA. Here the CDR3 reads CASSLIRETVYEQYF. Written as DNA, the CDR3 is TGTGCCAGCAGCTTAATACGGGAGACGGTGTACGAGCAGTACTTC.

The V call is TRBV10-1, the J call TRBJ2-3; unclear D gene. CDR1 and CDR2 (germline): WNHNN, SYGVQD (reference sequence). The CDR3 totals 12 residues. Trimming left V 3 bases short and J 3 bases short, with 4 bases between. The CDR3 DNA follows: TGCGCCAGCAGTGATTCTACAGATACGCAGTATTTT. This codes for CASSDSTDTQYF.

This chain connects TRBV10-1 to TRBJ2-1; D ambiguous. CDR1 is WNHNN and CDR2 is SYGVQD in the germline V gene (reference sequence). The CDR3 runs 11 residues. V lost 2 bases, J lost 9 bases, and 5 bases lay in between. CDR3 DNA sequence: TGCGCCAGCAGTGAGGGTATTGAGCAGTTCTTC. It yields the protein CASSEGIEQFF.

The J gene is TRBJ2-3, the V gene TRBV14, with TRBD2 as a possible D gene (6 bases). V dropped 1 base and J dropped 3 bases, with 17 bases sitting between them. The germline CDR1 and CDR2 sequences are SGHDN and FVKESK. The CDR3 totals 17 residues. The CDR3: CASSQAAGTGRTDTQYF. The CDR3 DNA is TGTGCCAGCAGCCAAGCCGCCGGGACGGGGAGGACAGATACGCAGTATTTT.

The chain recombines TRBV18 with TRBJ1-5; D may be TRBD1 (6 bases). This CDR3 is built from 14 residues. Trimming left V 2 bases short and J 5 bases short, with 10 bases between. CDR1 and CDR2 (germline): KGHSH, LQKENI. CDR3: CASSPGTQDQPQHF. In nucleotides, the CDR3 is TGTGCCAGCTCACCAGGGACACAGGATCAGCCCCAGCATTTT.